This T cell receptor (beta chain) was recovered during a study of blood T cell repertoires in COVID-19. Generated by immunoSEQ multiplex PCR, the TCRdb table keeps only in-frame clones and is missing some. This sample has almost 350,000 clones, with 88% found just once. Those who participated ranged in age from roughly 18 to 100 years and resided in about two dozen US areas. This clone showed up just a few times. V was trimmed by 4 bases and J by 4 bases, leaving 11 bases between them. The CDR3 length is 13 residues. The germline gives CDR1 SGHTS, CDR2 YDEGEE. This TCR came from a woman aged 30 to 39 who had been exposed to COVID-19. The gene calls are TRBV5-8 and TRBJ1-1; no clear D gene. Sequenced input: PBMCs or T cells enriched from blood (not recorded which). CDR3 in amino acids: CASSTTWFTEAFF. The CDR3, as DNA: TGTGCCAGCAGCACTACCTGGTTCACTGAAGCTTTCTTT.